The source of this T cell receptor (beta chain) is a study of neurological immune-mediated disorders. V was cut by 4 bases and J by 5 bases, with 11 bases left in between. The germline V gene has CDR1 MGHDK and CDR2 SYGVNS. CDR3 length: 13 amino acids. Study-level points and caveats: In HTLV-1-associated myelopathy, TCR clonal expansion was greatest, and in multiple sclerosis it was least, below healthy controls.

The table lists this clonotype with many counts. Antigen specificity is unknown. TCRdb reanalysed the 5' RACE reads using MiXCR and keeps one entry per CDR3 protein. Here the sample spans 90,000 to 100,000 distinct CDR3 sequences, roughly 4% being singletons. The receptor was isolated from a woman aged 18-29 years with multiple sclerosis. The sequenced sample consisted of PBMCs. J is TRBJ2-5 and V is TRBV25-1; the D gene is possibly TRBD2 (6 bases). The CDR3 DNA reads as TGTGCCAGCAGTGCCCCTGGGAGGGAGACCCAGTACTTC. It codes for CASSAPGRETQYF.